This T cell receptor (beta chain) originates from a study of Ad26.COV2.S vaccination and SARS-CoV-2 variants. Overall study results and limits: Vaccinees showed greater spike-specific TCR breadth than placebo recipients. Quantification of TCR breadth and depth may have yielded underestimates of total T cell responses.

Notes on this clone: Its antigen is undetermined.

The V gene lost 0 bases and the J gene lost 3 bases, with 7 bases spanning the gap. Germline V gene sequence: CDR1 KGHDR, CDR2 SFDVKD. The CDR3 spans 15 residues. The protocol was immunoSEQ multiplex PCR, while the TCRdb copy is restricted to in-frame clones and leaves out a portion. Of more than 400,000 clones detected, 90% appear once; the ten largest clones hold about 4.5%. The treatment here: approximately 18 received Ad26.COV2.S at low or high dose, single or two shots; a few received placebo; per-sample allocation not given. Sampling occurred on day 63 after the first vaccine or placebo injection. An adult aged 18-55 years in Boston served as the donor.

The specimen was peripheral blood, collected in a trial of Ad26.COV2.S vaccine versus placebo. This clonotype was sampled from a person aged 18-60 years who received the Ad26.COV2.S COVID-19 vaccine or a placebo. The V call is TRBV24-1, the J call TRBJ2-2; tentatively, D is TRBD1 or TRBD2 (5 bases each). The CDR3 coding sequence is TGTGCCACCAGTGATTTGTGGGACCACACCGGGGAGCTGTTTTTT. The encoded protein is CATSDLWDHTGELFF.